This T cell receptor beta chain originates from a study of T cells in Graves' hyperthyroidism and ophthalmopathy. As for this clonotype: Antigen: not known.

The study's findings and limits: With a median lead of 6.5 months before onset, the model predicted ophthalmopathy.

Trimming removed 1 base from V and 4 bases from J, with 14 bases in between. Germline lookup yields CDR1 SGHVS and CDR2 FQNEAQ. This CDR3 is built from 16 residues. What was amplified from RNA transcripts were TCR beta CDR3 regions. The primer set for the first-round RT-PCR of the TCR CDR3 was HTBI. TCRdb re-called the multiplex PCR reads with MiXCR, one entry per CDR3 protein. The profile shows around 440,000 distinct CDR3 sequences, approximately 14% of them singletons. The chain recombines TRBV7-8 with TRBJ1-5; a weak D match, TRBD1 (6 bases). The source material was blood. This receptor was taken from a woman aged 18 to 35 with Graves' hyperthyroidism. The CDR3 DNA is TGTGCCAGCAGCTTAGGGGGGAGTAGGGGGAATCAGCCCCAGCATTTT. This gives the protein CASSLGGSRGNQPQHF. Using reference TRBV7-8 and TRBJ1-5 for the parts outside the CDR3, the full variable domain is GAGVSQSPRYKVAKRGQDVALRCDPISGHVSLFWYQQALGQGPEFLTYFQNEAQLDKSGLPSDRFFAERPEGSVSTLKIQRTQQEDSAVYLCASSLGGSRGNQPQHFGDGTRLSIL.